Listed below are T cell receptor beta chains from one sample, sequenced in a study of identifying expanded T cells in peripheral blood. Clones were read by immunoSEQ multiplex PCR, and TCRdb kept only the in-frame ones, dropping some. The data show about 100,000 clones, about 90% seen once. Material for sequencing was blood. The receptors originated from a person aged 18 to 75 in good health. CDR3s include the opening cysteine and the closing phenylalanine or tryptophan. D genes are given only for firm matches. Size is stated for part of the rows, as once, few or many counts, or as a class when the clone is expanded.

J: TRBJ2-3; V: TRBV28; size: -; D: -; CDR3: CASGRTWRGVTQYF; DNA: TGTGCCAGCGGGCGAACTTGGCGAGGAGTTACGCAGTATTTT
J: TRBJ2-1; V: TRBV20-1; size: -; D: -; CDR3: CSARETREQFF; DNA: TGCAGTGCTAGAGAGACGAGAGAGCAGTTCTTC
J: TRBJ2-3; V: TRBV15; size: once; D: -; CDR3: CATSSRATDTQYF; DNA: TGTGCCACCAGCAGTCGCGCTACAGATACGCAGTATTTT
J: TRBJ2-7; V: TRBV25-1; size: -; D: -; CDR3: CASSTRYYEQYF; DNA: TGTGCCAGCAGTACACGATACTACGAGCAGTACTTC
J: TRBJ1-5; V: TRBV30; size: -; D: -; CDR3: CAWSVRGNSNQPQHF; DNA: TGTGCCTGGAGTGTACGAGGGAATAGCAATCAGCCCCAGCATTTT
J: TRBJ1-4; V: TRBV19; size: -; D: -; CDR3: CASSIGGLTNEKLFF; DNA: TGTGCCAGTAGTATAGGGGGCCTGACGAATGAAAAACTGTTTTTT
J: TRBJ2-3; V: TRBV7-6; size: -; D: -; CDR3: CASSQLGGLSTDTQYF; DNA: TGTGCCAGCAGCCAACTCGGGGGCCTCAGCACAGATACGCAGTATTTT
J: TRBJ2-1; V: TRBV10-2; size: -; D: -; CDR3: CASSVANPLNEQFF; DNA: TGCGCCAGCAGTGTAGCGAACCCCCTCAATGAGCAGTTCTTC
J: TRBJ2-1; V: TRBV18; size: -; D: -; CDR3: CASSPGVKNDEQFF; DNA: TGTGCCAGCTCCCCAGGGGTCAAAAACGATGAGCAGTTCTTC
J: TRBJ2-1; V: TRBV6-5; size: -; D: -; CDR3: CATCPRLSYNEQFF; DNA: TGTGCCACCTGCCCACGGCTCTCCTACAATGAGCAGTTCTTC
J: TRBJ2-1; V: TRBV25-1; size: -; D: TRBD1; CDR3: CASSPGWDRVLGEQFF; DNA: TGTGCCAGCAGTCCAGGGTGGGACAGGGTCCTTGGTGAGCAGTTCTTC
J: TRBJ2-1; V: TRBV4-1; size: -; D: TRBD2; CDR3: CASSRGLAGGESYNEQFF; DNA: TGCGCCAGCAGCCGCGGACTAGCGGGAGGTGAATCCTACAATGAGCAGTTCTTC
J: TRBJ2-1; V: TRBV4-1; size: few; D: TRBD2; CDR3: CASSASSRTSGSSSYNEQFF; DNA: TGCGCCAGCAGCGCGAGTTCCAGGACTAGCGGTTCTAGCTCCTACAATGAGCAGTTCTTC
J: TRBJ1-1; V: TRBV9; size: -; D: TRBD1; CDR3: CASSVGQGGTEAFF; DNA: TGTGCCAGCAGCGTAGGACAGGGGGGGACTGAAGCTTTCTTT
J: TRBJ1-5; V: TRBV11-2; size: -; D: -; CDR3: CASSLGVGGQPQHF; DNA: TGTGCCAGCAGCTTAGGCGTCGGCGGTCAGCCCCAGCATTTT
J: TRBJ2-7; V: TRBV19; size: -; D: TRBD1; CDR3: CASRPRDRGYEQYF; DNA: TGTGCCAGTAGGCCCCGGGACAGGGGGTACGAGCAGTACTTC
J: TRBJ2-6; V: TRBV7-2; size: -; D: -; CDR3: CASSLGGHPGANVLTF; DNA: TGTGCCAGCAGCTTAGGGGGACATCCTGGGGCCAACGTCCTGACTTTC
J: TRBJ1-4; V: TRBV19; size: -; D: TRBD1; CDR3: CASRAPGQGRISGEKLFF; DNA: TGTGCCAGTAGAGCACCGGGACAGGGACGGATCAGTGGTGAAAAACTGTTTTTT
J: TRBJ2-7; V: TRBV4-1; size: -; D: TRBD2; CDR3: CASSYPGGGGEQYF; DNA: TGCGCCAGCAGCTACCCGGGAGGCGGAGGCGAGCAGTACTTC
J: TRBJ2-1; V: TRBV27; size: -; D: -; CDR3: CGPKLFGDPTSYNEQFF; DNA: TGCGGCCCTAAACTTTTCGGGGACCCTACCTCCTACAATGAGCAGTTCTTC
J: TRBJ1-2; V: TRBV5-4; size: -; D: TRBD1; CDR3: CASSLVDRVDGYTF; DNA: TGTGCCAGCAGCTTGGTTGACAGGGTGGATGGCTACACCTTC
J: TRBJ1-1; V: TRBV10-3; size: once; D: TRBD1; CDR3: CAVTDRGDTEAFF; DNA: TGTGCCGTCACCGACAGGGGGGACACTGAAGCTTTCTTT
J: TRBJ1-3; V: TRBV4-1; size: once; D: -; CDR3: CASSQDYSSYGNTIYF; DNA: TGCGCCAGCAGCCAAGATTACAGCAGTTATGGAAACACCATATATTTT
J: TRBJ1-1; V: TRBV7-2; size: -; D: -; CDR3: CASSPKWILVTEAFF; DNA: TGTGCCAGCAGCCCTAAATGGATTCTTGTAACAGAAGCTTTCTTT
J: TRBJ2-7; V: TRBV6-6; size: -; D: TRBD2; CDR3: CASSYGGGTARDEQYF; DNA: TGTGCCAGCAGTTACGGCGGGGGGACCGCTCGGGACGAGCAGTACTTC
J: TRBJ2-7; V: TRBV7-8; size: -; D: -; CDR3: CASSLVRESYEQYF; DNA: TGTGCCAGCAGCTTAGTCAGGGAGTCCTACGAGCAGTACTTC
J: TRBJ1-1; V: TRBV5-5; size: -; D: -; CDR3: CASSFYPGTSFAEAFF; DNA: TGTGCCAGCAGCTTTTATCCGGGGACCTCTTTTGCTGAAGCTTTCTTT
J: TRBJ1-2; V: TRBV5-1; size: few; D: TRBD1; CDR3: CASSLGYGTGDGYTF; DNA: TGCGCCAGCAGCTTGGGCTACGGGACAGGGGATGGCTACACCTTC
J: TRBJ1-5; V: TRBV2; size: -; D: -; CDR3: CASSDGGGPQHF; DNA: TGTGCCAGCAGTGATGGGGGAGGGCCCCAGCATTTT
J: TRBJ2-3; V: TRBV7-9; size: -; D: -; CDR3: CASSSSTGTTDTQYF; DNA: TGTGCCAGCAGCTCATCGACCGGGACCACAGATACGCAGTATTTT
J: TRBJ1-2; V: TRBV6-1; size: -; D: TRBD1; CDR3: CASSMDRGSYGYTF; DNA: TGTGCCAGCAGTATGGACAGGGGGTCGTATGGCTACACCTTC
J: TRBJ1-3; V: TRBV7-2; size: -; D: -; CDR3: CASSLGSQQGGNTIYF; DNA: TGTGCCAGCAGCTTAGGGTCACAGCAGGGAGGAAACACCATATATTTT
J: TRBJ1-1; V: TRBV5-1; size: -; D: -; CDR3: CASSEGPLTEAFF; DNA: TGCGCCAGCAGCGAGGGACCGCTAACTGAAGCTTTCTTT
J: TRBJ2-5; V: TRBV19; size: -; D: -; CDR3: CASSSSVETQYF; DNA: TGTGCCAGTAGTTCCAGCGTAGAGACCCAGTACTTC
J: TRBJ2-1; V: TRBV14; size: few; D: -; CDR3: CASSRLVTRSYNEQFF; DNA: TGTGCCAGCAGCCGACTTGTTACCCGCTCCTACAATGAGCAGTTCTTC
J: TRBJ1-1; V: TRBV19; size: once; D: -; CDR3: CASSIRGDAGGTEAFF; DNA: TGTGCCAGTAGTATCCGGGGGGATGCCGGGGGTACTGAAGCTTTCTTT
J: TRBJ1-2; V: TRBV6-5; size: once; D: -; CDR3: CASSSVGVGGYTF; DNA: TGTGCCAGCTCAAGTGTGGGAGTTGGTGGCTACACCTTC
J: TRBJ1-5; V: TRBV6-6; size: -; D: TRBD1; CDR3: CASSSTDRVRQPQHF; DNA: TGTGCCAGCAGTTCCACGGACAGGGTAAGGCAGCCCCAGCATTTT
J: TRBJ2-2; V: TRBV4-2; size: -; D: TRBD1; CDR3: CASTPGQGTALPQDGELFF; DNA: TGTGCCAGCACCCCGGGACAGGGCACCGCACTACCCCAGGACGGGGAGCTGTTTTTT
J: TRBJ2-1; V: TRBV11-2; size: -; D: -; CDR3: CASSERIGLLYNEQFF; DNA: TGTGCCAGCAGCGAGCGAATCGGACTGCTCTACAATGAGCAGTTCTTC
J: TRBJ2-1; V: TRBV5-6; size: -; D: -; CDR3: CASSLETDNEQFF; DNA: TGTGCCAGCAGCTTGGAAACAGACAATGAGCAGTTCTTC
J: TRBJ1-3; V: TRBV18; size: -; D: TRBD1; CDR3: CASSRQTGVSSGNTIYF; DNA: TGTGCCAGCTCACGACAGACAGGGGTCTCGAGTGGAAACACCATATATTTT
J: TRBJ1-3; V: TRBV28; size: -; D: TRBD1; CDR3: CASSSTGGNGNTIYF; DNA: TGTGCCAGCAGTTCCACAGGGGGAAATGGAAACACCATATATTTT
J: TRBJ1-1; V: TRBV19; size: once; D: TRBD1; CDR3: CASSSQGAGTEAFF; DNA: TGTGCCAGTAGTTCGCAGGGGGCTGGCACTGAAGCTTTCTTT
J: TRBJ1-1; V: TRBV4-2; size: -; D: -; CDR3: CASSQVSLNTEAFF; DNA: TGTGCCAGCAGCCAAGTCAGTCTGAACACTGAAGCTTTCTTT
J: TRBJ2-7; V: TRBV4-1; size: -; D: TRBD2; CDR3: CASSQAVLAGAYEQYF; DNA: TGCGCCAGCAGCCAAGCAGTACTAGCGGGGGCTTACGAGCAGTACTTC
J: TRBJ2-3; V: TRBV7-9; size: -; D: -; CDR3: CASIIMGYSDTQYF; DNA: TGTGCCAGCATCATCATGGGGTACTCAGATACGCAGTATTTT
J: TRBJ1-4; V: TRBV6-5; size: -; D: -; CDR3: CASSYVGHLNEKLFF; DNA: TGTGCCAGCAGTTACGTGGGACACCTTAATGAAAAACTGTTTTTT
J: TRBJ2-1; V: TRBV5-1; size: -; D: TRBD1; CDR3: CASSGQGGSYNEQFF; DNA: TGCGCCAGCAGCGGACAGGGTGGGTCCTACAATGAGCAGTTCTTC
J: TRBJ1-5; V: TRBV19; size: -; D: TRBD1; CDR3: CATRDRGLRGHQPQHF; DNA: TGTGCCACTCGGGACAGGGGGCTCAGGGGGCATCAGCCCCAGCATTTT
J: TRBJ2-1; V: TRBV2; size: -; D: TRBD2; CDR3: CASSLRRLADNEQFF; DNA: TGTGCCAGCAGTTTGAGGAGACTAGCGGACAATGAGCAGTTCTTC
J: TRBJ2-3; V: TRBV5-1; size: -; D: -; CDR3: CASSSGGAASTDTQYF; DNA: TGCGCCAGCAGCTCAGGGGGGGCCGCGAGCACAGATACGCAGTATTTT